This T cell receptor beta chain stems from a study of OX40 agonist ivuxolimab in advanced cancers. General study points: CD8+ T cells averaged more expanded clones than CD4+.

This clone has just a few counts. Its antigen is as yet unknown. The table came from immunoSEQ multiplex PCR; TCRdb's copy has only in-frame clones and leaves some out. Of 55,000 to 65,000 clones listed, 85% to 95% are singletons. Germline V gene lookup returns CDR1 SEHNR and CDR2 FQNEAQ (reference sequence). The CDR3 spans 15 residues. V lost 4 bases to trimming and J lost 4 bases; unmatched junction nucleotides: 5. The J gene is TRBJ2-1, the V gene TRBV7-9, with TRBD1 identical over 9 bases. This TCR derives from an adult with an advanced solid tumor such as melanoma, head and neck, liver or kidney cancer. The starting material was CD4+ or CD8+ T cells sorted from blood, obtained in a trial of the OX40 agonist ivuxolimab. The CDR3 bases are TGTGCCAGCAGCTCGGGACAGGGATTTTACAATGAGCAGTTCTTC. Translation: CASSSGQGFYNEQFF.